This entry lists 22 T cell receptor beta chains sequenced from one sample in a study of T cell repertoires in cytomegalovirus infection (dated by TCRdb to 2018 to 2020). Reads for this sample came from an Illumina HiSeq 1500. The public sequencing data were trimmed at Q25 with fastp and processed into clonotypes with MiXCR by TCRdb, which kept only in-frame beta chains. Duplicate CDR3 protein sequences are folded into a single record with the most common DNA and genes. The sample profile shows 97,000 or so distinct CDR3 sequences; approximately 15% of them were found once. The ten largest clones capture 8% of the sample. Sequenced sample: PBMCs. Receptor source: a human donor in good health (CMV status not recorded). Some clones in this sample may be carry-over from other donors' samples.

V and J are TRBV6-5 and TRBJ1-1; D remains ambiguous. CDR1 MNHEY and CDR2 SVGAGI come from the germline V gene. This CDR3 is 13 amino acids long. Trimming took 0 bases from V and 8 from J, leaving 10 bases between them. The CDR3 loop is CASSYSVTGEAFF. Written as DNA, the CDR3 is TGTGCCAGCAGTTACTCCGTGACGGGGGAAGCTTTCTTT.

At least ten counts were recorded for this clonotype. The chain links TRBV7-9 to TRBJ1-1; 8 bases are a match to TRBD1. J lost 1 base, V lost 3 bases, and 16 bases had no gene match. Germline V gene lookup returns CDR1 SEHNR and CDR2 FQNEAQ (reference sequence). CDR3 length equals 19 residues. The DNA of the CDR3 is TGTGCCAGCAGCTTTAGGTCATTGGGGAGACAGGGGTCGAACACTGAAGCTTTCTTT. This gives the protein CASSFRSLGRQGSNTEAFF. Looking up the rest from reference TRBV7-9 and TRBJ1-1 gives the full variable domain: DTGVSQNPRHKITKRGQNVTFRCDPISEHNRLYWYRQTLGQGPEFLTYFQNEAQLEKSRLLSDRFSAERPKGSFSTLEIQRTEQGDSAMYLCASSFRSLGRQGSNTEAFFGQGTRLTVV.

This chain links TRBV29-1 with TRBJ1-2, with D unclear. CDR3 length: 13 amino acids. The V gene lost 1 base and the J gene lost 3 bases, with 9 bases spanning the gap. Germline V gives CDR1 SQVTM, CDR2 ANQGSEA. CDR3 amino acids: CSVEVQSHYGYTF. In nucleotides, the CDR3 is TGCAGCGTTGAAGTACAGTCTCACTATGGCTACACCTTC.

The chain joins TRBV29-1 to TRBJ1-5, with D possibly TRBD1 on 5 matching bases. The V and J ends lost 4 bases and 9 bases respectively, with 16 bases between them. The V gene's germline CDR1 is SQVTM and CDR2 ANQGSEA. This CDR3 has 13 amino acids. Written as DNA, the CDR3 is TGCAGCGTTGGAGGTCAGGAGGGGATGCCCCAGCATTTT. It is translated as CSVGGQEGMPQHF.

For this clonotype: A much larger clone is a single base away; this may be a read error. The final CDR3 position lacks the conserved phenylalanine or tryptophan, pointing to a likely read error. The chain joins TRBV6-6 to TRBJ1-1; D gene unclear. CDR1 is MNHNY and CDR2 is SVGAGI in the germline V gene (reference sequence). The V end was cut by 5 bases, the J end by 2 bases, with 18 bases between. The length of the CDR3 is 16 residues. CDR3 sequence: CASSDRHSRLNTEAFI. The CDR3 nucleotides are TGTGCCAGCAGTGATCGACACTCCCGCCTAAACACTGAAGCTTTCATT.

This clonotype was recorded many times. V is TRBV15 and J is TRBJ2-4; a weak D match, TRBD1 (5 bases). The CDR3 is made up of 16 amino acids. CDR1 and CDR2 (germline): LNHNV, YYDKDF (reference sequence). The V end was cut by 0 bases, the J end by 6 bases, with 15 bases between. The CDR3 DNA sequence: TGTGCCACCAGCAGAGAGAGGTCAGGGCAGGCAAACATTCAGTACTTC. This sequence encodes CATSRERSGQANIQYF.

The chain employs TRBV10-3 and TRBJ1-2, with TRBD1 matching over 8 bases. The CDR3 contains 15 residues. Trimming removed 6 bases from V and 4 bases from J; junction bases left unmatched: 10. From germline, CDR1 is ENHRY and CDR2 SYGVKD. The DNA for the CDR3 is TGTGCCATCAGCCCCCTGCCAGGGGGCTCCTATGGCTACACCTTC. Protein sequence: CAISPLPGGSYGYTF.

Comment on this clonotype: Since a much larger clone is just one base distant, this may be a read error. The chain combines TRBV6-2 or TRBV6-3 with TRBJ2-1, with TRBD2 matching 9 bases. Germline V gene data show CDR1 as MNHEY and CDR2 as SVGEGT. V gave up 2 bases and J gave up 9 bases; unmatched junction bases: 14. The length of the CDR3 is 17 residues. CDR3 nucleotides: TGTGCCAGCAGTTACGTTTTCGGGTCTAGCGGGAACAGTGAGCAGTTCTTC. Its protein product is CASSYVFGSSGNSEQFF.

V is TRBV9 and J is TRBJ2-1; D unresolved. The CDR3 has 14 amino acids. Per germline, CDR1 SGDLS and CDR2 YYNGEE. V lost 1 base and J 5 bases, leaving 10 bases between the germline ends. In DNA, the CDR3 is TGTGCCAGCAGCGTATTCGGCCGAAACAATGAGCAGTTCTTC. Its protein is CASSVFGRNNEQFF.

The V and J genes are TRBV11-2 and TRBJ1-2, with D perhaps TRBD1 (5 bases). Trimming stripped 5 bases from V and 6 bases from J, with 19 bases between. The CDR3 runs to 15 residues. The germline V gene has CDR1 SGHAT and CDR2 FQNNGV. CDR3 sequence: CASSTRAGWVDGYTF. The CDR3 bases are TGTGCCAGCAGCACGAGAGCAGGGTGGGTGGATGGCTACACCTTC.

This clonotype was detected only a few times. The chain couples TRBV28 to TRBJ1-4, with D maybe TRBD1 (6 bases). The germline V gene has CDR1 MDHEN and CDR2 SYDVKM. This CDR3 region has 14 residues. V lost 5 bases, J lost 4 bases, and 11 bases lay in between. CDR3 sequence reads: CASSLPGVNEKLFF. As DNA, the CDR3 is TGTGCCAGCAGTCTGCCAGGGGTTAATGAAAAACTGTTTTTT.

This clonotype has ten or more counts. J is TRBJ1-1 and V is TRBV10-3; 11 nucleotides line up with TRBD1. Per the germline V gene, CDR1 is ENHRY and CDR2 is SYGVKD. J gave up 3 bases and V 6 bases, and 3 bases lay outside the gene matches. CDR3 length: 14 amino acids. The CDR3 nucleotides read TGTGCCATCAGGTCGGGACAGGGGGACACTGAAGCTTTCTTT. It yields the protein CAIRSGQGDTEAFF.

The chain links TRBV11-2 to TRBJ2-1; D possibly corresponds to TRBD1 (5 bases). Trimming cost V 0 bases and J 3 bases, with 6 bases left between them. There are 14 residues in the CDR3. Per germline, CDR1 SGHAT and CDR2 FQNNGV. The CDR3 spells CASSLDRGYNEQFF. For the CDR3, the DNA is TGTGCCAGCAGCTTAGATAGGGGCTACAATGAGCAGTTCTTC.

This clonotype was counted only a few times. The rearrangement links TRBV20-1 to TRBJ2-1; TRBD2 might be the D (5 bases). CDR3 length equals 17 residues. The V end lost 1 base, the J end lost 0 bases, and 16 bases lay between the germline ends. The V gene's germline CDR1 is DFQATT and CDR2 SNEGSKA (reference sequence). CDR3 coding DNA: TGCAGTGCTAGAGCCCTAAACAGCGGAGGCTCCTACAATGAGCAGTTCTTC. Protein product: CSARALNSGGSYNEQFF.

This clonotype has a count of ten or more. The chain combines TRBV20-1 with TRBJ2-5; maybe TRBD2 (5 bases). V lost 2 bases and J lost 2, with 12 bases in between. Germline lookup yields CDR1 DFQATT and CDR2 SNEGSKA (reference sequence). The CDR3 runs to 14 residues. In DNA, the CDR3 is TGCAGTGCTAGAATCTTCACGGGACAAGAGACCCAGTACTTC. Translation gives CSARIFTGQETQYF.

This clonotype turned up a few times. CDR3 bases: TGCGCCAGCAGCTTGGCAGCGGGGGACTTCGATCCGTTCTTC. Its translation is CASSLAAGDFDPFF. The genes are TRBV5-1 and TRBJ2-1; 8 bases map to TRBD2. V dropped 0 bases and J dropped 15; count of bases not matched to a gene: 11. The CDR3 totals 14 residues. From germline, CDR1 is SGHRS and CDR2 YFSETQ.

This clonotype was detected ten times or more. This chain uses TRBV7-6 with TRBJ1-1; the D gene is possibly TRBD1 (6 bases). The germline CDR1 and CDR2 sequences are SGHVS and FNYEAQ. CDR3 length: 12 residues. Between the trimmed V and J ends, which lost 5 bases and 11 bases, there was a span of 15 bases. CDR3 nucleotide sequence: TGTGCCAGCAGCCCACAGGGCGGAGAGGCTTTCTTT. Protein: CASSPQGGEAFF. The variable domain in full, with the rest retrieved from reference TRBV7-6 and TRBJ1-1, is GAGVSQSPRYKVTKRGQDVALRCDPISGHVSLYWYRQALGQGPEFLTYFNYEAQQDKSGLPNDRFSAERPEGSISTLTIQRTEQRDSAMYRCASSPQGGEAFFGQGTRLTVV.

This clonotype occurred a few times. The rearrangement uses TRBV12-3 or TRBV12-4 and TRBJ1-1; D uncertain. The CDR3 consists of 12 residues. With 1 base removed from V and 4 bases from J, the gap between germline ends came to 4 bases. The CDR3 DNA reads TGTGCCAGCAGTTTAGGTCCCACTGAAGCTTTCTTT. This gives the protein CASSLGPTEAFF.

This clonotype was seen at least ten times. The genes are TRBV6-2 or TRBV6-3 and TRBJ1-1; D is unclear. From germline, CDR1 is MNHEY and CDR2 SVGEGT. The germline V and J ends were trimmed by 2 bases and 5 bases, with 9 bases remaining between them. This CDR3 is 13 amino acids long. The chain's CDR3 is CASSYLGVTEAFF. The CDR3 DNA reads as TGTGCCAGCAGTTACCTTGGGGTGACTGAAGCTTTCTTT.

This clonotype was picked up a small number of times. The chain uses TRBV5-6 and TRBJ2-5; TRBD1 matches 7 bases. The CDR3 runs to 13 residues. V shed 1 base, J shed 10 bases, and the junction held 7 bases outside the gene matches. From germline, CDR1 is SGHDT and CDR2 YYEEEE. The CDR3 bases are TGTGCCAGCAGCTTGTACAGGGGCGAGGGCCAGTACTTC. Amino acids: CASSLYRGEGQYF.

This clonotype was seen many times. The V and J genes are TRBV7-2 and TRBJ2-5, with TRBD1 as a possible D gene (5 bases). CDR3 size: 15 residues. V lost 1 base and J 2 bases, leaving 11 bases between the germline ends. Germline values: CDR1 SGHTA, CDR2 FQGNSA. The CDR3 loop is CASSLERAGQETQYF. The CDR3 region has the DNA TGTGCCAGCAGCTTAGAAAGGGCAGGGCAAGAGACCCAGTACTTC.

Details on this clonotype: A clone one base away is much larger, so this may be a read error. The J gene is TRBJ1-5, the V gene TRBV4-3; D gene uncertain. Germline V gene lookup returns CDR1 LGHNA and CDR2 YSLEER. The CDR3 is 16 amino acids. The V end lost 0 bases, the J end lost 4 bases, and 13 bases lay between the germline ends. Here the CDR3 DNA reads TGCGCCAGCAGCCAAGATCCGAGGTTACGAAATCAGCCCCAGCATTTT. Encoded protein: CASSQDPRLRNQPQHF.